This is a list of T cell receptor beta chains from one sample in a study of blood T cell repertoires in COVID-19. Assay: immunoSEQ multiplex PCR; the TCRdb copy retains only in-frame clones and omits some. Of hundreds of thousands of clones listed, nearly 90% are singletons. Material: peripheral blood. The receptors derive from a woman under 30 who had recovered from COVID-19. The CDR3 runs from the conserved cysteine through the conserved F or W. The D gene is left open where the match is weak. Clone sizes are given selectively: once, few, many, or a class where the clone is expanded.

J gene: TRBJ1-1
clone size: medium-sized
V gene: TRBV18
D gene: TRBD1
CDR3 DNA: TGTGCCAGCTCACCCGACCGACAGGGGGCAGCTTTCTTT
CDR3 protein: CASSPDRQGAAFF

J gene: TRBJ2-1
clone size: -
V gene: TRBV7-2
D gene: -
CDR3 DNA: TGTGCCAGCAGCTTAGATCAGGCAGGCTCCTACAATGAGCAGTTCTTC
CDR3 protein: CASSLDQAGSYNEQFF

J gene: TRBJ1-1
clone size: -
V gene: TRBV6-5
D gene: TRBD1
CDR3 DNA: TGTGCCAGCAGTCGGACAGGGGGCCGGACTGAAGCTTTCTTT
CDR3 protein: CASSRTGGRTEAFF

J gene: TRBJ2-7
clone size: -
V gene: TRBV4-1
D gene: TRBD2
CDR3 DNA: TGCGCCAGCAGCCAGCCGGGGACTAGCGCCTACGAGCAGTACTTC
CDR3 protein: CASSQPGTSAYEQYF

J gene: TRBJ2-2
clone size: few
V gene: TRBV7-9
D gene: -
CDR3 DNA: TGTGCCAGCAGCTCTTTAAACGGGGAGCTGTTTTTT
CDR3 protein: CASSSLNGELFF

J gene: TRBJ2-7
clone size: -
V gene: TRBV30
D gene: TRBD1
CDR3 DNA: TGTGCCTGGAGTTTGGGACAGGTCTATTCCTACGAGCAGTACTTC
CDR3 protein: CAWSLGQVYSYEQYF

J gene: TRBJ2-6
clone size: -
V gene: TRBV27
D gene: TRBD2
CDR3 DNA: TGTGCCAGCAGTTTATCACCCCCGGGACTAGCGGGACGCTCTGGGGCCAACGTCCTGACTTTC
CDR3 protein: CASSLSPPGLAGRSGANVLTF

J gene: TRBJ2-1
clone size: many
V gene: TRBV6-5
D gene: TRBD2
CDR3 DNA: TGTGCCAGCAAACGGGAGGGCCCCTACAATGAGCAGTTCTTC
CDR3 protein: CASKREGPYNEQFF

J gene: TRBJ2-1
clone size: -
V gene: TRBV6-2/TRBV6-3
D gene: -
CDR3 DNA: TGTGCCAGCAGTTACAAGGAGGGCCCGTTCTTC
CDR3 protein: CASSYKEGPFF

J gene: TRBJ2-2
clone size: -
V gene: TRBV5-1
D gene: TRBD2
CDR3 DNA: TGCGCCTCTAGGACTAGCCCGAACACCGGGGAGCTGTTTTTT
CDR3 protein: CASRTSPNTGELFF

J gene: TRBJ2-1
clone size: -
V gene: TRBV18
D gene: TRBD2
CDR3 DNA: TGTGCCAGCTCACCATTAAGCGGGATCTCCTACAATGAGCAGTTCTTC
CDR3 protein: CASSPLSGISYNEQFF

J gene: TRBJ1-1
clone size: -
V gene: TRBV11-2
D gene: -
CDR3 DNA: TGTGCCAGCAGCTTAGACTGGAACACTGAAGCTTTCTTT
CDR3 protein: CASSLDWNTEAFF

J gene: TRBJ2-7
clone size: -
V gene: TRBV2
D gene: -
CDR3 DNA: TGTGCCAGCAGTGTACAGGGTTCCTACGAGCAGTACTTC
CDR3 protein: CASSVQGSYEQYF

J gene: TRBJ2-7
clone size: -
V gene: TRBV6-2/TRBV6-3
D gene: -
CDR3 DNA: TGTGCCAGCAGCCAATCTTACTACGAGCAGTACTTC
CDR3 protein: CASSQSYYEQYF

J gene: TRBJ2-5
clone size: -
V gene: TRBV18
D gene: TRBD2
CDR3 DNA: TGTGCCAGCTCACCAGGGACACATTCCGGACTAGCGGGAGGGTACCAAGAGACCCAGTACTTC
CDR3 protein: CASSPGTHSGLAGGYQETQYF

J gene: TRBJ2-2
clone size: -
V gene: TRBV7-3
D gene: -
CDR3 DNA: TGTGCCAGCAGCTTTAGCGGGAACACCGGGGAGCTGTTTTTT
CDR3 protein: CASSFSGNTGELFF

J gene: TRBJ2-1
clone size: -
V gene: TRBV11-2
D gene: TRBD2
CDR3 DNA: TGTGCCAGCAGCTTAGAAGCGGGAGGGCTAAATGAGCAGTTCTTC
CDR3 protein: CASSLEAGGLNEQFF

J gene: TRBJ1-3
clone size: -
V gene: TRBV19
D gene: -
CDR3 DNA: TGTGCCAGTACCCCCGACAGCAATGGAAACAAGATATATTTT
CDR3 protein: CASTPDSNGNKIYF

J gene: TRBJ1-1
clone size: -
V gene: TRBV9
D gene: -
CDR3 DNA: TGTGCCAGCAGCCCGGAAGCTTTCTTT
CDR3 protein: CASSPEAFF

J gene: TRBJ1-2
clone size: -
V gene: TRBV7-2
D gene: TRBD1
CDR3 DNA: TGTGCCAGCAGCTTAGATTTCCCGGGACAGGGGGCTGGCTACACCTTC
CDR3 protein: CASSLDFPGQGAGYTF

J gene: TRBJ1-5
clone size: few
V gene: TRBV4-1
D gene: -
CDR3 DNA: TGCGCCAGCAGCCAAGATACCAGGAATAGCAATCAGCCCCAGCATTTT
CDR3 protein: CASSQDTRNSNQPQHF

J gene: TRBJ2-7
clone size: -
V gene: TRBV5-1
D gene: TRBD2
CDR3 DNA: TGCGCCAGCAGCCAGGGACTAGCGGGAGTGGTGCAGTACTTC
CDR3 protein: CASSQGLAGVVQYF

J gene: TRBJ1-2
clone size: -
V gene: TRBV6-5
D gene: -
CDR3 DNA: TGTGCCAGCAGTTACGGGGGGAATCGTGAGGGCTACACCTTC
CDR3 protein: CASSYGGNREGYTF